This T cell receptor beta chain was sequenced for a study of T-cell reconstitution after alpha-beta-depleted transplantation in children. This clonotype has a handful of counts. Preparation of the TCRbeta library was carried out with unique molecular identifiers. TCRdb reanalysed the PCR reads using MiXCR and keeps one entry per CDR3 protein. The table has roughly 280,000 distinct CDR3 sequences, approximately 10% seen once. The CDR3 totals 15 residues. The germline CDR1 and CDR2 sequences are SNHLY and FYNNEI. V shed 3 bases and J 7 bases; nucleotides not matched to a gene: 6. The source of this sequence is a male patient aged 2 to 10 who had a stem cell transplant for chronic granulomatous disease, so the T cells may come from the graft donor. The chain carries TRBV2 and TRBJ2-1, with 10 positions matching TRBD2. The sample was peripheral blood, taken 180 days after TCRalphabeta/CD19-depleted stem cell transplant. The CDR3 spells CASSDALAGVNEQFF. For the CDR3, the DNA is TGTGCCAGCAGTGACGCGCTAGCGGGAGTTAATGAGCAGTTCTTC.